This TCR beta chain stems from a study of blood T cell repertoires in COVID-19. In the study overall: Specimens from acute and convalescent COVID-19 originated in the United States, Italy and Spain. Sources were T cells, B-cell-depleted T cells, or PBMCs; the material itself was cDNA or gDNA.

Measured with immunoSEQ multiplex PCR; TCRdb has only the in-frame clones, and not every one. The sample includes roughly 300,000 clones, nearly 90% seen only once; the top ten take about 6%. Trimming cost V 3 bases and J 6 bases; bases outside gene matches: 7. This CDR3 spans 14 amino acids. CDR1 is MGHRA and CDR2 is YSYEKL in the germline V gene. The participants were between about 18 and 90 years old and came from roughly 25 US areas. Grouping used clinical history reported by participants in a survey and questionnaire. This chain joins TRBV4-1 and TRBJ1-1; TRBD1 agrees at 7 bases. Sequenced input: PBMCs or T cells enriched from blood (not recorded which). The receptor was derived from a woman under 40 who had recovered from COVID-19. The CDR3 DNA is TGCGCCAGCAGCCAGGTAACAGGGGACGCTGAAGCTTTCTTT. Its protein product is CASSQVTGDAEAFF.